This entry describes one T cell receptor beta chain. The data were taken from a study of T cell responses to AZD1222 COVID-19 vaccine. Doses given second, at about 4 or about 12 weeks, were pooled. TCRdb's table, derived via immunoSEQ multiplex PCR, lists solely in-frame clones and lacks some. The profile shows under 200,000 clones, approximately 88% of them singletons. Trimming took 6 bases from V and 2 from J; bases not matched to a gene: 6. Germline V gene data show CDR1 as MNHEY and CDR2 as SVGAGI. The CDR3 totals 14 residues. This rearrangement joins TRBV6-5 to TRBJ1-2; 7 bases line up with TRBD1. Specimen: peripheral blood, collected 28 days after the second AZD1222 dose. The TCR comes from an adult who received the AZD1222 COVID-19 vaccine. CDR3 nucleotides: TGTGCCAGCAGAACAGGGGTACCCAACTATGGCTACACCTTC. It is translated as CASRTGVPNYGYTF.